A single sample is the source of the 17 T cell receptor beta chains below, sequenced in a study of blood T cell repertoires in COVID-19. The method was immunoSEQ multiplex PCR; TCRdb's version includes in-frame clones alone and lacks a portion of them. The sample yields about 210,000 clones, under 90% seen once. The sequencing sample was made of peripheral blood. These TCRs come from a woman aged 80 or over with COVID-19, enrolled during active disease.

The V gene is TRBV3-1 (or the pseudogene TRBV3-2), the J gene TRBJ2-3; unclear D gene. The CDR3 runs 16 residues. Trimming pared 2 bases from V and 0 bases from J, leaving 12 bases between. The germline CDR1 and CDR2 sequences are LGHDT and YNNKEL (reference sequence). The CDR3 DNA sequence: TGTGCCAGCAGCCAACGTACTGCTATGAGCACAGATACGCAGTATTTT. This translates into CASSQRTAMSTDTQYF.

This chain links TRBV13 with TRBJ1-4, with 8 bases aligning to TRBD1. The CDR3 has 15 amino acids. CDR1 is PRHDT, CDR2 FYEKMQ, per germline (reference sequence). V shed 4 bases and J 8 bases; nucleotides not matched to a gene: 9. As DNA, the CDR3 is TGTGCCAGCAGCTCAAGGGCCGGGACAGGCGAAAAACTGTTTTTT. Amino acid sequence: CASSSRAGTGEKLFF. Looking up the rest from reference TRBV13 and TRBJ1-4 gives the full variable domain: AAGVIQSPRHLIKEKRETATLKCYPIPRHDTVYWYQQGPGQDPQFLISFYEKMQSDKGSIPDRFSAQQFSDYHSELNMSSLELGDSALYFCASSSRAGTGEKLFFGSGTQLSVL.

The chain carries TRBV7-3 and TRBJ1-1; the D is unclear. CDR3 size: 13 residues. Germline lookup yields CDR1 SGHTA and CDR2 FQGTGA. Trimming removed 5 bases from V and 0 bases from J, with 7 bases in between. Here the CDR3 DNA reads TGTGCCAGCAGCCAAGAGGTGAACACTGAAGCTTTCTTT. Amino acid sequence: CASSQEVNTEAFF. The full variable domain, with the rest looked up from reference TRBV7-3 and TRBJ1-1, is GAGVSQTPSNKVTEKGKYVELRCDPISGHTALYWYRQSLGQGPEFLIYFQGTGAADDSGLPNDRFFAVRPEGSVSTLKIQRTERGDSAVYLCASSQEVNTEAFFGQGTRLTVV.

This clone was seen just once. The V gene is TRBV6-5, the J gene TRBJ1-2; 11 positions match TRBD1. CDR3 length: 14 residues. Germline trimming cut 4 bases from V and 8 bases from J; bases unmatched to any gene: 6. CDR1 is MNHEY, CDR2 SVGAGI, per germline. CDR3 DNA sequence: TGTGCCAGCAGTTTGATGGACAGGGGGCGCGGCTACACCTTC. It codes for CASSLMDRGRGYTF.

The CDR3 reads CASSVKGGPTDTQYF. The DNA of the CDR3 is TGTGCCAGCAGCGTAAAGGGCGGGCCCACAGATACGCAGTATTTT. The chain has TRBV9 and TRBJ2-3, with D tentatively TRBD2 (5 bases). CDR1 is SGDLS, CDR2 YYNGEE, per germline. The CDR3 is made up of 15 amino acids. The V and J ends lost 1 base and 2 bases respectively, with 11 bases between them.

The chain has TRBV6-1 and TRBJ1-1; D gene unclear. The CDR3 loop spans 12 amino acids. The germline V and J ends were trimmed by 3 bases and 10 bases, with 12 bases remaining between them. Germline values: CDR1 MNHNS, CDR2 SASEGT. CDR3 protein: CASSDFEEAAFF. The CDR3 nucleotides read TGTGCCAGCAGTGATTTTGAGGAGGCAGCTTTCTTT.

This clone was seen a single time. The chain links TRBV6-1 to TRBJ1-1; tentatively, D is TRBD1 (6 bases). Germline values: CDR1 MNHNS, CDR2 SASEGT. The CDR3 is 17 amino acids. Trimming left V 2 bases short and J 0 bases short, with 16 bases between. The CDR3 here is CASSEILGQLLNTEAFF. The CDR3 region has the DNA TGTGCCAGCAGTGAAATCCTTGGACAGCTACTGAACACTGAAGCTTTCTTT.

This sequence joins TRBV5-1 and TRBJ2-7; D uncertain. This CDR3 spans 15 amino acids. Germline V gene lookup returns CDR1 SGHRS and CDR2 YFSETQ. Trimming cost V 1 base and J 2 bases, with 13 bases left between them. This chain's CDR3 is CASSLSVLSTYEQYF. CDR3 nucleotides: TGCGCCAGCAGCTTGTCGGTCCTCTCTACCTACGAGCAGTACTTC. The full variable domain, rest sourced from reference TRBV5-1 and TRBJ2-7, is KAGVTQTPRYLIKTRGQQVTLSCSPISGHRSVSWYQQTPGQGLQFLFEYFSETQRNKGNFPGRFSGRQFSNSRSEMNVSTLELGDSALYLCASSLSVLSTYEQYFGPGTRLTVT.

The chain has TRBV15 and TRBJ1-2; D is undetermined. This CDR3 contains 13 residues. From germline, CDR1 is LNHNV and CDR2 YYDKDF (reference sequence). Trimming removed 2 bases at V and 8 bases at J, with 12 bases between. As DNA, the CDR3 is TGTGCCACCAGCAGATCCCGACATGAGGGCTACACCTTC. Residues: CATSRSRHEGYTF.

A word on this clone: The limits of the CDR3 on the DNA are not certain, so only TCRdb's listed CDR3 is given. The chain employs TRBV29-1 and TRBJ1-2; the tabulated D call, TRBD1, remains unverified against the DNA. The CDR3 is 14 residues long, counting both termini. The germline V gene has CDR1 SQVTM and CDR2 ANQGSEA. CDR3 region: CSVTRGSSFGLGTF.

The chain employs TRBV30 and TRBJ1-4; D perhaps matches TRBD1 (6 bases). Germline CDR1 reads GTSNPN; CDR2 reads SVGIG (reference sequence). Trimming left V 1 base short and J 8 bases short, with 14 bases between. The CDR3 runs 14 residues. In DNA form, the CDR3 reads TGTGCCTGGAGTGAAGGGGGTTTAGGGGAAAAACTGTTTTTT. Amino acids: CAWSEGGLGEKLFF.

V usage is TRBV18 and J usage is TRBJ2-6, with a possible D match to TRBD1 (5 bases). The length of the CDR3 is 17 residues. Trimming shortened V by 6 bases and J by 0 bases, and 15 bases separated the two germline ends. CDR1 is KGHSH and CDR2 is LQKENI in the germline V gene. For the CDR3, the DNA is TGTGCCAGCTCCGTCACAGGTCCCTCCTCTGGGGCCAACGTCCTGACTTTC. It is translated as CASSVTGPSSGANVLTF.

This clone has only one observation. The chain carries TRBV10-3 and TRBJ2-4; maybe TRBD2 (5 bases). The germline V and J ends were trimmed by 2 bases and 0 bases, with 11 bases remaining between them. The germline CDR1 and CDR2 sequences are ENHRY and SYGVKD. This CDR3 is 16 amino acids long. CDR3 DNA sequence: TGTGCCATCAGTGAGAAGGGCGGACTAGCCAAAAACATTCAGTACTTC. It codes for CAISEKGGLAKNIQYF.

The rearrangement links TRBV5-1 to TRBJ1-1, with 7 positions matching TRBD1. The germline CDR1 and CDR2 sequences are SGHRS and YFSETQ. There are 15 residues in the CDR3. Trimming took 0 bases from V and 1 from J; bases not matched to a gene: 3. This chain's CDR3 is CASSLGDRQNTEAFF. CDR3 nucleotide sequence: TGCGCCAGCAGCTTGGGGGACAGACAGAACACTGAAGCTTTCTTT.

V is TRBV29-1 and J is TRBJ1-1, with TRBD1 as a possible D gene (5 bases). Trimming left V 7 bases short and J 5 bases short, with 17 bases between. The germline V gene encodes CDR1 SQVTM and CDR2 ANQGSEA. CDR3 size: 13 residues. DNA for the CDR3: TGCAGCGCTAAGACGGAAGGGGTGACTGAAGCTTTCTTT. This encodes CSAKTEGVTEAFF.

This chain joins TRBV19 and TRBJ1-1; no firm D call. The CDR3 consists of 15 residues. Germline CDR1 reads LNHDA; CDR2 reads SQIVND (reference sequence). Between the trimmed V and J ends, which lost 5 bases and 4 bases, there was a span of 17 bases. The CDR3: CASSLGGMVSTEAFF. CDR3 DNA: TGTGCCAGTAGTCTGGGAGGGATGGTAAGCACTGAAGCTTTCTTT.

This rearrangement joins TRBV7-3 to TRBJ2-7; possibly TRBD2 for D (6 bases). Trimming shortened V by 2 bases and J by 1 base, and 9 bases separated the two germline ends. Per the germline V gene, CDR1 is SGHTA and CDR2 is FQGTGA. CDR3 length: 14 residues. The CDR3 reads CASSLSSASYEQYF. The CDR3 DNA reads TGTGCCAGCAGCTTATCTAGCGCATCCTACGAGCAGTACTTC.